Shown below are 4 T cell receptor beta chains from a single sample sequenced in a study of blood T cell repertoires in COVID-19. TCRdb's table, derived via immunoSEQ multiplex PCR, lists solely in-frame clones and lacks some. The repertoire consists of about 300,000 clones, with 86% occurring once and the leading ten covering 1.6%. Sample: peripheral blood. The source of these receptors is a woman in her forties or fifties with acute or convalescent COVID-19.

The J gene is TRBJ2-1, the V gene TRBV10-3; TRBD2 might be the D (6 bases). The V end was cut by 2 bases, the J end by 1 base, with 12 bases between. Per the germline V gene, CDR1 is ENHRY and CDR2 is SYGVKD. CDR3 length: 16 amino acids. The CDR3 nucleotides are TGTGCCATCAGTGAGGCGTGGGAGGCGTCCTACAATGAGCAGTTCTTC. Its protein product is CAISEAWEASYNEQFF.

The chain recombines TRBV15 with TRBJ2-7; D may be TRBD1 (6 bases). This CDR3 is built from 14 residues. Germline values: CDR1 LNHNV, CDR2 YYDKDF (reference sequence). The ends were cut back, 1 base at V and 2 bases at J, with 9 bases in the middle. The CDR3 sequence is CATSRAAGAYEQYF. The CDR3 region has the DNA TGTGCCACCAGCAGAGCTGCAGGGGCCTACGAGCAGTACTTC. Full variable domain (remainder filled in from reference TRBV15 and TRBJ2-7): DAMVIQNPRYQVTQFGKPVTLSCSQTLNHNVMYWYQQKSSQAPKLLFHYYDKDFNNEADTPDNFQSRRPNTSFCFLDIRSPGLGDTAMYLCATSRAAGAYEQYFGPGTRLTVT.

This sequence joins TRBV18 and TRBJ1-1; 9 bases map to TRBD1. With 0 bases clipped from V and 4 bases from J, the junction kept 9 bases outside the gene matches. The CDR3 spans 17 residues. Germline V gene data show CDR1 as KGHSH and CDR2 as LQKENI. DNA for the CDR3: TGTGCCAGCTCACCACCGGGACAGGGTACACGGGGCACTGAAGCTTTCTTT. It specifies CASSPPGQGTRGTEAFF.

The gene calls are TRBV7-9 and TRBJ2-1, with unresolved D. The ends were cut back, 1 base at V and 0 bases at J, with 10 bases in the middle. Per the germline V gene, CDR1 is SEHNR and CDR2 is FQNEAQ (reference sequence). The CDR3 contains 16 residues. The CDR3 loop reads CASSLVARSSYNEQFF. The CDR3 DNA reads TGTGCCAGCAGCTTAGTTGCCAGAAGCTCCTACAATGAGCAGTTCTTC. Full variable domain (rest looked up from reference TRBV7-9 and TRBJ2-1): DTGVSQNPRHKITKRGQNVTFRCDPISEHNRLYWYRQTLGQGPEFLTYFQNEAQLEKSRLLSDRFSAERPKGSFSTLEIQRTEQGDSAMYLCASSLVARSSYNEQFFGPGTRLTVL.